This is a list of T cell receptor beta chains from one sample in a study of post-analysis software for immune sequencing data. From the PCR reads, TCRdb called clonotypes with MiXCR, one entry per CDR3 protein. The sample lists about 770,000 distinct CDR3 sequences; 46% were seen once. Sequencing was done on a sample of blood. The receptors stem from a girl between 5 and 17 years old with multiple sclerosis. Each CDR3 is given with its conserved first and last residue. The order of the fields is D gene, J gene, V gene, clone size, CDR3 protein, CDR3 DNA. A D gene is named only where the DNA matches it firmly. Clone size is stated in some rows and not others, as once, few, many or a class when expanded.

>.|TRBJ1-2|TRBV13|.
CASSRTPGLPGYGYTF
TGTGCCAGCAGCCGTACCCCCGGGCTCCCGGGCTATGGCTACACCTTC
>.|TRBJ1-4|TRBV7-9|few
CASSLEAEKLFF
TGTGCCAGCAGCTTAGAGGCTGAAAAACTGTTTTTT
>.|TRBJ2-7|TRBV5-5|.
CASRATGSPVWAYEQYF
TGTGCCAGCAGAGCTACAGGAAGTCCGGTTTGGGCCTACGAGCAGTACTTC
>TRBD2|TRBJ2-1|TRBV12-3/TRBV12-4|many
CASSFGTSLGEQFF
TGTGCCAGCAGTTTTGGGACTAGTCTGGGTGAGCAGTTCTTC
>.|TRBJ2-3|TRBV7-3|.
CAAGPRAGRSDTQYF
TGTGCAGCCGGACCGCGTGCCGGACGTTCGGATACGCAGTATTTT
>.|TRBJ1-1|TRBV2|.
CASSITDPPNAEAFF
TGTGCCAGCAGTATAACGGACCCACCCAACGCTGAAGCTTTCTTT
>.|TRBJ2-1|TRBV28|many
CASSSNEQFF
TGTGCCAGCAGCTCCAATGAGCAGTTCTTC
>.|TRBJ2-3|TRBV28|many
CASSLGVVTDTQYF
TGTGCCAGCAGTTTAGGGGTAGTCACAGATACGCAGTATTTT
>TRBD1|TRBJ2-1|TRBV7-8|.
CASGEWTGQETQFF
TGTGCCAGCGGGGAATGGACAGGTCAAGAGACCCAGTTCTTC
>.|TRBJ2-2|TRBV20-1|.
CSARDLGGRANTGELFF
TGCAGTGCTAGAGATTTGGGGGGTCGGGCGAACACCGGGGAGCTGTTTTTT
>.|TRBJ2-7|TRBV6-6|.
CASTPTWGAYEQYF
TGTGCCAGCACCCCTACCTGGGGAGCCTACGAGCAGTACTTC
>.|TRBJ2-5|TRBV13|many
CASSLFVQETQYF
TGTGCCAGCAGCTTATTCGTTCAAGAGACCCAGTACTTC
>.|TRBJ2-5|TRBV20-1|few
CSARSQETQYF
TGCAGTGCTAGATCTCAAGAGACCCAGTACTTC
>.|TRBJ2-5|TRBV5-1|.
CASGAESRETQYF
TGCGCCAGCGGGGCAGAGTCAAGAGAGACCCAGTACTTC
>TRBD1|TRBJ2-1|TRBV3-1|.
CASSQRGQGRYNEQFF
TGTGCCAGCAGCCAACGAGGACAGGGTCGGTACAATGAGCAGTTCTTC
>.|TRBJ2-1|TRBV29-1|.
CSIRSYNEQFF
TGCAGCATCAGGTCCTACAATGAGCAGTTCTTC
>TRBD2|TRBJ2-1|TRBV5-1|.
CTSSSGLAGYNEQFF
TGCACCAGCAGCTCGGGACTAGCGGGGTACAATGAGCAGTTCTTC
>.|TRBJ2-5|TRBV25-1|.
CASSEYAGTGETQYF
TGTGCCAGCAGTGAATATGCGGGAACCGGGGAGACCCAGTACTTC
>.|TRBJ1-2|TRBV12-5|.
CASGISPSYGYTF
TGTGCTAGTGGGATCTCCCCGTCCTATGGCTACACCTTC
>.|TRBJ1-4|TRBV5-1|few
CASSLAKTTNEKLFF
TGCGCCAGCAGCTTGGCCAAGACAACTAATGAAAAACTGTTTTTT
>TRBD1|TRBJ1-4|TRBV12-3/TRBV12-4|once
CASSLGQRPPFF
TGTGCCAGCAGTTTGGGACAGAGGCCCCCGTTTTTT
>TRBD2|TRBJ2-7|TRBV6-5|many
CASSPRDYSYEQYF
TGTGCCAGCAGTCCGAGGGACTACTCCTACGAGCAGTACTTC
>.|TRBJ2-3|TRBV6-4|.
CASSERWGDTQYF
TGTGCCAGCAGTGAGAGGTGGGGAGATACGCAGTATTTT
>TRBD1|TRBJ2-1|TRBV29-1|.
CSGGQGRNEQFF
TGCAGCGGGGGACAGGGACGGAATGAGCAGTTCTTC
>.|TRBJ2-6|TRBV19|few
CASSLLPGANVLTF
TGTGCCAGTAGCCTATTACCTGGGGCCAACGTCCTGACTTTC
>TRBD1|TRBJ1-5|TRBV12-3/TRBV12-4|.
CASSGTEQPQHF
TGTGCCAGCAGTGGGACAGAACAGCCCCAGCATTTT